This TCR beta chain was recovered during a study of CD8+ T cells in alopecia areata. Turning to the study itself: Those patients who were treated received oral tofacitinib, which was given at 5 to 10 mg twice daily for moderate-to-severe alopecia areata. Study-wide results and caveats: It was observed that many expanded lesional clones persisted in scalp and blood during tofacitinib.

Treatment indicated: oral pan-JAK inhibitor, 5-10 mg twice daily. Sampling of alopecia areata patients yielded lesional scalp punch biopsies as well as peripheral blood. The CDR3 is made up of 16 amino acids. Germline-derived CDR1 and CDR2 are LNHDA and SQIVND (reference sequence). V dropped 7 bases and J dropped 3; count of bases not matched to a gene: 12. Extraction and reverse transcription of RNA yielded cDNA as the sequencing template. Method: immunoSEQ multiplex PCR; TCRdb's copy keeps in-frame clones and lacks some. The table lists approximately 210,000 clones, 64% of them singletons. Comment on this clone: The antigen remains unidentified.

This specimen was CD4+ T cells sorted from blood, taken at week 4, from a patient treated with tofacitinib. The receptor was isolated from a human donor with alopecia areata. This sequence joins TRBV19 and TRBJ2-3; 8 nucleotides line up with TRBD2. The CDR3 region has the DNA TGTGCCAGTACCCTACGGGGGGGGAGGTATACAGATACGCAGTATTTT. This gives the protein CASTLRGGRYTDTQYF.